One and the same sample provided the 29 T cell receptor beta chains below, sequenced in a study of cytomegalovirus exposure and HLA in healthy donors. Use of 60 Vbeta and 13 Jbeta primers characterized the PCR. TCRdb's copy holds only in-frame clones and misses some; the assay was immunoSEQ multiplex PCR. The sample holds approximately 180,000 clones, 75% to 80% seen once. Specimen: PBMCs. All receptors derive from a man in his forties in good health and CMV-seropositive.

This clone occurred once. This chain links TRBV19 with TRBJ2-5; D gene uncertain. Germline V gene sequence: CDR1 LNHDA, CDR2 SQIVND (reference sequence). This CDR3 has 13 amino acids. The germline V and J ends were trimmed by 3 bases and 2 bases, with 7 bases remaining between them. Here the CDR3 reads CASSMGIQETQYF. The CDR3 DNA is TGTGCCAGTAGTATGGGCATTCAAGAGACCCAGTACTTC.

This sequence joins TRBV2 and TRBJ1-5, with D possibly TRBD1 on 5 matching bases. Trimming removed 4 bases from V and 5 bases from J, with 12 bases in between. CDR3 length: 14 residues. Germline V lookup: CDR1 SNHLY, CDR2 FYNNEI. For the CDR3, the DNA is TGTGCCAGCAGTGGAAGGGGCCGTTATCAGCCCCAGCATTTT. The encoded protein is CASSGRGRYQPQHF.

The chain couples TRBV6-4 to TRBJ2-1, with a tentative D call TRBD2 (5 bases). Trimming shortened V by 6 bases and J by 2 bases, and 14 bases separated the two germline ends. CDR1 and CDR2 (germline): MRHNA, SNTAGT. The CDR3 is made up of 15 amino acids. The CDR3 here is CASRETSGAYNEQFF. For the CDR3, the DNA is TGTGCCAGCAGAGAGACAAGCGGAGCCTACAATGAGCAGTTCTTC.

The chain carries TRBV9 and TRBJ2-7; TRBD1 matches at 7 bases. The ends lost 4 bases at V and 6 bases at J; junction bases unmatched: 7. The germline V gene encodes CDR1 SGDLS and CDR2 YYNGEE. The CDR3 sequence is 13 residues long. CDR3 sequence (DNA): TGTGCCAGCAGCCCCTCCAACAGGGGCGAGCAGTACTTC. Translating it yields CASSPSNRGEQYF.

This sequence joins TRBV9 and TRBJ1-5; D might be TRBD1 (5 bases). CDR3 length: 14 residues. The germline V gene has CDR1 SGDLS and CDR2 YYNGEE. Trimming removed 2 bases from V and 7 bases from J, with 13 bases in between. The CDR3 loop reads CASSVGSRDQPQHF. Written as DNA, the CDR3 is TGTGCCAGCAGCGTCGGGAGCAGGGACCAGCCCCAGCATTTT.

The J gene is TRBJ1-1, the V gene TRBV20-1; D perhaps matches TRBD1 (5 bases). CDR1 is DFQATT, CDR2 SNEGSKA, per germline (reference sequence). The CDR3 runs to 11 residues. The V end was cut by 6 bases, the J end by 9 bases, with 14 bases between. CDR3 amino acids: CSAAQGQKAFF. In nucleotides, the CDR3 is TGCAGTGCCGCCCAGGGCCAAAAAGCTTTCTTT.

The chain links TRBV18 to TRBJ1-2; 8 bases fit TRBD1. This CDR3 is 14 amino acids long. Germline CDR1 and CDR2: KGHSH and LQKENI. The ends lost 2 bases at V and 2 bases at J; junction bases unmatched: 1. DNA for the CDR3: TGTGCCAGCTCACCAAACAGGGGGAACTATGGCTACACCTTC. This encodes CASSPNRGNYGYTF.

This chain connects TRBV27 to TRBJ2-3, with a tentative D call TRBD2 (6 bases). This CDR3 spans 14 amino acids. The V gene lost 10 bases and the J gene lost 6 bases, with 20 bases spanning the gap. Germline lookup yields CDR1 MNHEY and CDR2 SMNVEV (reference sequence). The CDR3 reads CATSRGRFADTQYF. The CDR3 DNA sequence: TGTGCCACCTCAAGAGGGAGGTTTGCGGATACGCAGTATTTT.

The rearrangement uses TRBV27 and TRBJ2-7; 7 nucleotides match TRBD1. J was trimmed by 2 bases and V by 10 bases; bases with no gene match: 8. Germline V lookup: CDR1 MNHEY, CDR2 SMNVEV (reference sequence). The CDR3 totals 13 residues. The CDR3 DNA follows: TGTGCCACAGGGGGAGACAACACCTACGAGCAGTACTTC. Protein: CATGGDNTYEQYF.

The CDR3 DNA reads TGTGCCAGCAGCTCTCAAACAGGTCCCCAAGAGACCCAGTACTTC. Its protein product is CASSSQTGPQETQYF. The chain has TRBV7-8 and TRBJ2-5; perhaps TRBD1 as D (5 bases). V was trimmed by 4 bases and J by 1 base, leaving 13 bases between them. Germline V lookup: CDR1 SGHVS, CDR2 FQNEAQ. The CDR3 totals 15 residues.

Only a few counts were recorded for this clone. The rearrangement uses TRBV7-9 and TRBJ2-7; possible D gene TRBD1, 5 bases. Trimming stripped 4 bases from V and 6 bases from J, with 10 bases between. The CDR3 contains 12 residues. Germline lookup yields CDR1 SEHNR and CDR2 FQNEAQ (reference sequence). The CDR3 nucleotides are TGTGCCAGCAGCTCTCAGGGCCCCGAGCAGTACTTC. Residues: CASSSQGPEQYF.

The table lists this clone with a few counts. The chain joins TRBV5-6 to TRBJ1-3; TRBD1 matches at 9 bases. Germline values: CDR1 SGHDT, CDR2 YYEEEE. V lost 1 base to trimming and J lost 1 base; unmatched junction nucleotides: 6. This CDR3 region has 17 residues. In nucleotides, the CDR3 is TGTGCCAGCAGCTTGATCCCCGGGACAGGGTCTGGAAACACCATATATTTT. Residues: CASSLIPGTGSGNTIYF.

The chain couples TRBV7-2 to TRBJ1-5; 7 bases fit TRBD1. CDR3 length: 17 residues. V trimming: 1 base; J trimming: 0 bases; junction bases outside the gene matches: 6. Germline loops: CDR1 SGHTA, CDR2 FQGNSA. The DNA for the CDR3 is TGTGCCAGCAGCTTAGGTCCGGGACAGTATAGCAATCAGCCCCAGCATTTT. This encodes CASSLGPGQYSNQPQHF.

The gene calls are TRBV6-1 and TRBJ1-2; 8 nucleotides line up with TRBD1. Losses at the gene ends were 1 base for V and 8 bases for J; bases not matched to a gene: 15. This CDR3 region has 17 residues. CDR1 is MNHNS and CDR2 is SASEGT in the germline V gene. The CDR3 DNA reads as TGTGCCAGCAGTGAAGGGTCCAGGGGGCGGCGGAGTTACGGCTACACCTTC. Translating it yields CASSEGSRGRRSYGYTF.

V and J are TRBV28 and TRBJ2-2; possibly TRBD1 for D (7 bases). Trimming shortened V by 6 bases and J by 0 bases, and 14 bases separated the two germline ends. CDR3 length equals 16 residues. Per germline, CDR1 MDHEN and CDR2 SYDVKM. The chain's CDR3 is CASRRDSLANTGELFF. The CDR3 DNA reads TGTGCCAGCAGGCGGGACAGTCTAGCGAACACCGGGGAGCTGTTTTTT.

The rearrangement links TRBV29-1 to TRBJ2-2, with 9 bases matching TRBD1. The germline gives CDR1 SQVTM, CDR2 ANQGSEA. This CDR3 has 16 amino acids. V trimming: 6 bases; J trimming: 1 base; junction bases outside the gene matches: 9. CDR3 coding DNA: TGCAGCGTAAGGGGACAGGGCGCTTTGAACACCGGGGAGCTGTTTTTT. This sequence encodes CSVRGQGALNTGELFF.

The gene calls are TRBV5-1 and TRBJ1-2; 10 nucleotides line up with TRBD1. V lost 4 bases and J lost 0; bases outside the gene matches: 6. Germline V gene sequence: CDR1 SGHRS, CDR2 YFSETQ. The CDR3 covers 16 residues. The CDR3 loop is CASSPRGQGTNYGYTF. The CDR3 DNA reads TGCGCCAGCAGCCCGAGGGGACAGGGGACTAACTATGGCTACACCTTC.

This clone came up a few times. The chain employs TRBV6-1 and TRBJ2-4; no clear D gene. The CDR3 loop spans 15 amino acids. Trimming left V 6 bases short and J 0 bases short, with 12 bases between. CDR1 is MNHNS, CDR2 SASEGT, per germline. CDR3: CASSQYSLAKNIQYF. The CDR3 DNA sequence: TGTGCCAGCAGCCAGTATAGCCTAGCCAAAAACATTCAGTACTTC.

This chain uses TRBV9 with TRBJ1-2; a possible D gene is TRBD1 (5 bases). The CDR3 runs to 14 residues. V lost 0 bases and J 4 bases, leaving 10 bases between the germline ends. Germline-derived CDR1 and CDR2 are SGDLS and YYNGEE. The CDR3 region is CASSVAQGGYGYTF. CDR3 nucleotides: TGTGCCAGCAGCGTAGCTCAGGGAGGCTATGGCTACACCTTC.

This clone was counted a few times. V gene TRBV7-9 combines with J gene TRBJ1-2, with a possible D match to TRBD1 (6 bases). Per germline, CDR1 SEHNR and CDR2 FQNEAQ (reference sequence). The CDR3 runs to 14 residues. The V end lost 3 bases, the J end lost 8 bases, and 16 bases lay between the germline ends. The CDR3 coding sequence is TGTGCCAGCAGCTTCGGCAGGGGCTCGGAGGGCTACACCTTC. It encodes CASSFGRGSEGYTF.

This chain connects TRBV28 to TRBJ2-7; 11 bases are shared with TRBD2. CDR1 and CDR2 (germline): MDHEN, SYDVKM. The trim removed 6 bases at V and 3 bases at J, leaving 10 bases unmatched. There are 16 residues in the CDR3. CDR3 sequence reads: CASRGASGGNYYEQYF. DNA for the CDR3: TGTGCCAGCAGAGGGGCTAGCGGGGGGAATTACTACGAGCAGTACTTC.

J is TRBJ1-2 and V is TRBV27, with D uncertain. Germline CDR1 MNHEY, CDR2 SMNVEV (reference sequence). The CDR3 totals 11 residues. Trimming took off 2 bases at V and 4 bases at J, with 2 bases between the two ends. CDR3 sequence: CASSLLYGYTF. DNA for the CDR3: TGTGCCAGCAGTTTACTCTATGGCTACACCTTC.

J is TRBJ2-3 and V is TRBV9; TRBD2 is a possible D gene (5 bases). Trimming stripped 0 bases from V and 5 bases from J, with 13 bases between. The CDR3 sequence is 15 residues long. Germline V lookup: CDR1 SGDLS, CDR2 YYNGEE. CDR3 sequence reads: CASSVATNGKDTQYF. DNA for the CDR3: TGTGCCAGCAGCGTAGCTACTAACGGGAAAGATACGCAGTATTTT.

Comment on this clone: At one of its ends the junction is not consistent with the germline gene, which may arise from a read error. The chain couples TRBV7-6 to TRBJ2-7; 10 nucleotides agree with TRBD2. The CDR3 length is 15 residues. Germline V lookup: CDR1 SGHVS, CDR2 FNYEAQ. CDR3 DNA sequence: TGTGCCAGCAGCCTAGCGGGAGAGGGGGCTGGTGAGCAGTACTTC. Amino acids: CASSLAGEGAGEQYF.

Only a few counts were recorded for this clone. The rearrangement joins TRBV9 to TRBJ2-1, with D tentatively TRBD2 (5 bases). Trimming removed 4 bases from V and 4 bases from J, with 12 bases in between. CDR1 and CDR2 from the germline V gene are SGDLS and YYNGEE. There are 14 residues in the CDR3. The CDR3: CASSLAPEYNEQFF. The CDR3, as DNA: TGTGCCAGCAGCCTAGCTCCAGAATACAATGAGCAGTTCTTC. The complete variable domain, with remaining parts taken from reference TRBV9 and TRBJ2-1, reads DSGVTQTPKHLITATGQRVTLRCSPRSGDLSVYWYQQSLDQGLQFLIQYYNGEERAKGNILERFSAQQFPDLHSELNLSSLELGDSALYFCASSLAPEYNEQFFGPGTRLTVL.

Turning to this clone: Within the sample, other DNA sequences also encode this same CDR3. This chain's CDR3 is CASSEVQGSGNTIYF. Written as DNA, the CDR3 is TGTGCCAGCAGTGAAGTACAGGGCTCAGGAAACACCATATATTTT. This chain links TRBV2 with TRBJ1-3; TRBD1 might be the D (6 bases). The V and J ends lost 1 base and 4 bases respectively, with 11 bases between them. The germline V gene has CDR1 SNHLY and CDR2 FYNNEI. The CDR3 is 15 amino acids.

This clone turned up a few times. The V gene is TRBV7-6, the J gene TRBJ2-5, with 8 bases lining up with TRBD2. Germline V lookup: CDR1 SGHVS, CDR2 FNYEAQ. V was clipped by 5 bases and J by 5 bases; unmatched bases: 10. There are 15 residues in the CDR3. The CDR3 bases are TGTGCCAGCAGCCATGGCGGGGGGCCTGGGGAGACCCAGTACTTC. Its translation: CASSHGGGPGETQYF.

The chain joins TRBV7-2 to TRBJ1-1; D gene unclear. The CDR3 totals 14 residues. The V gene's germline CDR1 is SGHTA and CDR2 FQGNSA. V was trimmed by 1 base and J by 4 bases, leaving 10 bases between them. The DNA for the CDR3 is TGTGCCAGCAGCTTAGAACAGCTATTCACTGAAGCTTTCTTT. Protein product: CASSLEQLFTEAFF. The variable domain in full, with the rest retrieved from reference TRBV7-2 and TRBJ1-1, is GAGVSQSPSNKVTEKGKDVELRCDPISGHTALYWYRQSLGQGLEFLIYFQGNSAPDKSGLPSDRFSAERTGGSVSTLTIQRTQQEDSAVYLCASSLEQLFTEAFFGQGTRLTVV.

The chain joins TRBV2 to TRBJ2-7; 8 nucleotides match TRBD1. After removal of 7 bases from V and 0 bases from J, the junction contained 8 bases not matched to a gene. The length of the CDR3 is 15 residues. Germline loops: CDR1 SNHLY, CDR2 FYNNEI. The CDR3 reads CASTVDRASSYEQYF. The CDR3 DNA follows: TGTGCCAGCACCGTGGACAGGGCGAGCTCCTACGAGCAGTACTTC. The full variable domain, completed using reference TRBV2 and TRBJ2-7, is EPEVTQTPSHQVTQMGQEVILRCVPISNHLYFYWYRQILGQKVEFLVSFYNNEISEKSEIFDDQFSVERPDGSNFTLKIRSTKLEDSAMYFCASTVDRASSYEQYFGPGTRLTVT.